The rows below give T cell receptor beta chains drawn from one sample of a study of T cell responses to AZD1222 COVID-19 vaccine. Libraries were prepared by immunoSEQ multiplex PCR; TCRdb keeps only in-frame clonotypes and omits some of them. Of under 150,000 clones listed, 85% to 95% are singletons. The source was peripheral blood, collected on day 0 of AZD1222 vaccination. The origin of the receptors is an adult in good health. Each CDR3 is given with its conserved first and last residue. The D gene is left open where the match is weak. Rows give clone size only sometimes, using once, few, many, or a class for an expanded clone.

CDR3aa: CASSQTSGSTDTQYF; CDR3nt: TGTGCCAGCAGCCAAACTAGCGGTAGCACAGATACGCAGTATTTT; j_gene: TRBJ2-3; d_gene: TRBD2; v_gene: TRBV7-2; abundance: .
CDR3aa: CASSPPRTIHTEAFF; CDR3nt: TGTGCCAGCAGTCCCCCAAGGACAATACACACTGAAGCTTTCTTT; j_gene: TRBJ1-1; d_gene: .; v_gene: TRBV6-6; abundance: .
CDR3aa: CASSHGGGEQFF; CDR3nt: TGCGCCAGCAGCCACGGGGGCGGTGAGCAGTTCTTC; j_gene: TRBJ2-1; d_gene: .; v_gene: TRBV4-3; abundance: few
CDR3aa: CASTPGTASTDTQYF; CDR3nt: TGTGCCAGCACCCCTGGGACAGCTAGCACAGATACGCAGTATTTT; j_gene: TRBJ2-3; d_gene: TRBD1; v_gene: TRBV6-5; abundance: .
CDR3aa: CASSFSGNSYEQYF; CDR3nt: TGTGCCAGCAGCTTCTCGGGAAACTCCTACGAGCAGTACTTC; j_gene: TRBJ2-7; d_gene: .; v_gene: TRBV7-2; abundance: .
CDR3aa: CASSAKPGDTEAFF; CDR3nt: TGTGCCAGCAGCGCCAAACCGGGGGACACTGAAGCTTTCTTT; j_gene: TRBJ1-1; d_gene: .; v_gene: TRBV9; abundance: .
CDR3aa: CASGPGSEQYF; CDR3nt: TGTGCTAGTGGCCCCGGCAGCGAGCAGTACTTC; j_gene: TRBJ2-7; d_gene: .; v_gene: TRBV12-5; abundance: .
CDR3aa: CASSQGAPRNQPQHF; CDR3nt: TGTGCCAGCAGCCAGGGTGCACCAAGAAATCAGCCCCAGCATTTT; j_gene: TRBJ1-5; d_gene: .; v_gene: TRBV3-1/TRBV3-2; abundance: .
CDR3aa: CAWRLGGNTEAFF; CDR3nt: TGTGCCTGGAGGCTCGGGGGGAACACTGAAGCTTTCTTT; j_gene: TRBJ1-1; d_gene: .; v_gene: TRBV30; abundance: .
CDR3aa: CASSLDSSQADTQYF; CDR3nt: TGTGCCAGCAGCTTAGATTCCAGCCAGGCGGATACGCAGTATTTT; j_gene: TRBJ2-3; d_gene: .; v_gene: TRBV11-2; abundance: .
CDR3aa: CASSRSQETQYF; CDR3nt: TGTGCCAGCAGCAGAAGTCAAGAGACCCAGTACTTC; j_gene: TRBJ2-5; d_gene: .; v_gene: TRBV7-2; abundance: .
CDR3aa: CAIWAGTQYNEQFF; CDR3nt: TGTGCCATCTGGGCTGGGACACAATACAATGAGCAGTTCTTC; j_gene: TRBJ2-1; d_gene: .; v_gene: TRBV10-3; abundance: .
CDR3aa: CASSLDGTLFDEQYF; CDR3nt: TGCGCCAGCAGCTTGGACGGGACACTATTCGACGAGCAGTACTTC; j_gene: TRBJ2-7; d_gene: .; v_gene: TRBV5-1; abundance: .
CDR3aa: CAWNKGALPNTQYF; CDR3nt: TGTGCCTGGAACAAGGGGGCTCTCCCTAATACGCAGTATTTT; j_gene: TRBJ2-3; d_gene: TRBD1; v_gene: TRBV30; abundance: .
CDR3aa: CASSYSEGAQPQHF; CDR3nt: TGCGCCAGCAGCTACTCCGAGGGGGCTCAGCCCCAGCATTTT; j_gene: TRBJ1-5; d_gene: TRBD1; v_gene: TRBV4-3; abundance: .
CDR3aa: CASSIERVGQPQHF; CDR3nt: TGTGCCAGTAGTATTGAACGGGTAGGTCAGCCCCAGCATTTT; j_gene: TRBJ1-5; d_gene: .; v_gene: TRBV19; abundance: .